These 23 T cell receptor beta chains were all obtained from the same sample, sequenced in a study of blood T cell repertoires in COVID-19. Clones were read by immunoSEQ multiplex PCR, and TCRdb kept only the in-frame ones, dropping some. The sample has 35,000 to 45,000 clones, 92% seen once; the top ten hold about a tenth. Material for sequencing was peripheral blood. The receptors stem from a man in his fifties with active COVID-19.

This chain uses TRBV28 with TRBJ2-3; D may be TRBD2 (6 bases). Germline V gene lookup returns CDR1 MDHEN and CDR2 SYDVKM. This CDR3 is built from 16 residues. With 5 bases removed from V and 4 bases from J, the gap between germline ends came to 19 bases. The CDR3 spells CASSTRGALGPDTQYF. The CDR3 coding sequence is TGTGCCAGCAGTACCCGCGGGGCTTTGGGGCCAGATACGCAGTATTTT.

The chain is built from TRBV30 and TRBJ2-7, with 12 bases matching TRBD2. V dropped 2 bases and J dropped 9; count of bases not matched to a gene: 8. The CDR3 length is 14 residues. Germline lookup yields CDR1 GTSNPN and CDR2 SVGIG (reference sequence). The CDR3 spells CAWSYLAGGIGQYF. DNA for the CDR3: TGTGCCTGGAGTTATCTAGCGGGAGGGATTGGGCAGTACTTC.

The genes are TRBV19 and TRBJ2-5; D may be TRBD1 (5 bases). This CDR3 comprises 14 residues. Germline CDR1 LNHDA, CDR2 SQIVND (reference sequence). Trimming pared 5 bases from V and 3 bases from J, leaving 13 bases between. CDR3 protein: CASSSWGEEETQYF. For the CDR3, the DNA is TGTGCCAGTAGTTCTTGGGGCGAGGAAGAGACCCAGTACTTC.

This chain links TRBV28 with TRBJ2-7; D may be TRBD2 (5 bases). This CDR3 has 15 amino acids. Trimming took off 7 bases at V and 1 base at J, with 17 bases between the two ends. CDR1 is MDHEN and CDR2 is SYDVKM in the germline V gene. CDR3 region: CASTRPRRGSYEQYF. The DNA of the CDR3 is TGTGCCAGCACCCGGCCGAGACGGGGATCCTACGAGCAGTACTTC.

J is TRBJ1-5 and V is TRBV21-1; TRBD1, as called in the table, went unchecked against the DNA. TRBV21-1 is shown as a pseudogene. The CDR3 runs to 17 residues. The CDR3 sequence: CASSKAQQGAGNQPQHF. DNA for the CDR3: TGTGCCAGCAGCAAGGCCCAACAGGGAGCGGGCAATCAGCCCCAGCATTTT.

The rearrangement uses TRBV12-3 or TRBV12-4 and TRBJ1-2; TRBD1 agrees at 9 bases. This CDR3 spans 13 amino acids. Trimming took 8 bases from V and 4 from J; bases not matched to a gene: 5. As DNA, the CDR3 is TGTGCCAGCGGGGGGGACAGGGCCTATGGCTACACCTTC. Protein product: CASGGDRAYGYTF.

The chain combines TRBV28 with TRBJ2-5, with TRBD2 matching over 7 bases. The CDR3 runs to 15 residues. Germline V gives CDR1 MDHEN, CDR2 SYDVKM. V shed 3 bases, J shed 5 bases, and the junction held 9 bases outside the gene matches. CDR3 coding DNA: TGTGCCAGCAGTTTCGGCGGGAGCGGCCCGGAGACCCAGTACTTC. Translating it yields CASSFGGSGPETQYF. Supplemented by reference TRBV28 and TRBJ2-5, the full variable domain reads DVKVTQSSRYLVKRTGEKVFLECVQDMDHENMFWYRQDPGLGLRLIYFSYDVKMKEKGDIPEGYSVSREKKERFSLILESASTNQTSMYLCASSFGGSGPETQYFGPGTRLLVL.

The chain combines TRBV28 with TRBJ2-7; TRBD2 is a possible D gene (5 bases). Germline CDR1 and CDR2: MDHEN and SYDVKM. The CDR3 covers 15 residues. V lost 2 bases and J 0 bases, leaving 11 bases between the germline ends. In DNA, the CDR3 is TGTGCCAGCAGTTTAAGAGGGATGTCCTCCTACGAGCAGTACTTC. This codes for CASSLRGMSSYEQYF.

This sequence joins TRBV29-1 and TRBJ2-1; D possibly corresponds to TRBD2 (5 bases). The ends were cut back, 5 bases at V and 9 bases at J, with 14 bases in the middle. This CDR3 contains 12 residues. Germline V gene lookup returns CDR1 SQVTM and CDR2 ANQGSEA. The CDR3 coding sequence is TGCAGCGTTAGGGTGGGAGAGAGTGAGCAGTTCTTC. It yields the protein CSVRVGESEQFF.

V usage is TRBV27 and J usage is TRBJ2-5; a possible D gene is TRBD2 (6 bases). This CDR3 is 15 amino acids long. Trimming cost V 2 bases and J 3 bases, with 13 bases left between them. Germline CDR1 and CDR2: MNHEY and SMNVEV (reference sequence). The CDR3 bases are TGTGCCAGCAGTTTAACGCCGGGACTGAAAGAGACCCAGTACTTC. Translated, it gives CASSLTPGLKETQYF.

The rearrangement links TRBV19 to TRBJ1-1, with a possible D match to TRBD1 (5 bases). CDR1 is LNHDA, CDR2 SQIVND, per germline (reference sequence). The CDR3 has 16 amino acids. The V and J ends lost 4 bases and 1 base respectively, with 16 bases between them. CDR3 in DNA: TGTGCCAGTAGTACTAACCGGGTAAGGGGGAACACTGAAGCTTTCTTT. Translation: CASSTNRVRGNTEAFF. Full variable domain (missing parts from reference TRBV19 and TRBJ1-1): DGGITQSPKYLFRKEGQNVTLSCEQNLNHDAMYWYRQDPGQGLRLIYYSQIVNDFQKGDIAEGYSVSREKKESFPLTVTSAQKNPTAFYLCASSTNRVRGNTEAFFGQGTRLTVV.

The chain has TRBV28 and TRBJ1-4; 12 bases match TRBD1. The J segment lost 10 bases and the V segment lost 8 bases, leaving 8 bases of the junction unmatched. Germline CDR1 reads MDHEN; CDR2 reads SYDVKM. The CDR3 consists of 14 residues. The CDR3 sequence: CASLGDRGLRKLFF. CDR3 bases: TGTGCCAGCTTGGGGGACAGGGGGCTCCGAAAACTGTTTTTT. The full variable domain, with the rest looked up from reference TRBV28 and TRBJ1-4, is DVKVTQSSRYLVKRTGEKVFLECVQDMDHENMFWYRQDPGLGLRLIYFSYDVKMKEKGDIPEGYSVSREKKERFSLILESASTNQTSMYLCASLGDRGLRKLFFGSGTQLSVL.

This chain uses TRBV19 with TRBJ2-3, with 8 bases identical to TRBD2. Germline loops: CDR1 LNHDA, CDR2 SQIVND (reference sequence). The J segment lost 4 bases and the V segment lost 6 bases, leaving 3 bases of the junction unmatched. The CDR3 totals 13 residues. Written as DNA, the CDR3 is TGTGCCAGTAGCGGGAGGGCCCCAGATACGCAGTATTTT. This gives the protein CASSGRAPDTQYF.

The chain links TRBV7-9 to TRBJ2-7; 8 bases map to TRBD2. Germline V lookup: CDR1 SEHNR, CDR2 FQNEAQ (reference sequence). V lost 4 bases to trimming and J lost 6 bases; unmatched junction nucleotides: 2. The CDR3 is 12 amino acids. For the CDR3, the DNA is TGTGCCAGCAGCTCCACTAGCGGCGAGCAGTACTTC. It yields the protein CASSSTSGEQYF.

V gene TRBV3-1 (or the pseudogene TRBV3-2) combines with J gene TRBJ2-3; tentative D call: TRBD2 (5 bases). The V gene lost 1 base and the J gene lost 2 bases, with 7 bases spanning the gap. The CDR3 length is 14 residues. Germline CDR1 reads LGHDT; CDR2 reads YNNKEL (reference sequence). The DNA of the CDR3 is TGTGCCAGCAGCCAAGTTAGCGTCACAGATACGCAGTATTTT. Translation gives CASSQVSVTDTQYF.

The CDR3 loop reads CASSLQGGNTEAFF. The CDR3 nucleotides read TGCGCCAGCAGCTTACAGGGTGGAAACACTGAAGCTTTCTTT. This chain joins TRBV5-1 and TRBJ1-1, with D possibly being TRBD1 (6 bases). The V gene lost 2 bases and the J gene lost 2 bases, with 10 bases spanning the gap. Per the germline V gene, CDR1 is SGHRS and CDR2 is YFSETQ. CDR3 length: 14 amino acids.

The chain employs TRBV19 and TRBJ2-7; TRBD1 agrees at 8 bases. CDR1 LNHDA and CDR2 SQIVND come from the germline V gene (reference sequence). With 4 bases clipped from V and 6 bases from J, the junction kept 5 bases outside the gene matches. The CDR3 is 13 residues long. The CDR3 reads CASSNRQGSEQYF. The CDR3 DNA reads TGTGCCAGTAGTAACAGACAGGGGTCCGAGCAGTACTTC.

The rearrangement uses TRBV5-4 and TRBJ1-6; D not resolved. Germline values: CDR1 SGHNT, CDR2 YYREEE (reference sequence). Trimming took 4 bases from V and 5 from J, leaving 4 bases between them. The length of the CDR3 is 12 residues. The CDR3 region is CASSENNSPLHF. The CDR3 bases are TGTGCCAGCAGCGAGAATAATTCACCCCTCCACTTT.

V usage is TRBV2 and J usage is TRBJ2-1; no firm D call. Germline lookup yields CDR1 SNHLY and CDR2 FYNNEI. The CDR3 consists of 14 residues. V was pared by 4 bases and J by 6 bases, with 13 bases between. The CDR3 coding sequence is TGTGCCAGCAGTGCGAATCTCTCCGGCAATGAGCAGTTCTTC. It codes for CASSANLSGNEQFF.

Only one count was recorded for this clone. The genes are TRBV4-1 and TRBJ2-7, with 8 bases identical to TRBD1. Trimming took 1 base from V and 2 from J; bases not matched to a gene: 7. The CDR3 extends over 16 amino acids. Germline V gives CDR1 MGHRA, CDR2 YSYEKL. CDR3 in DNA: TGCGCCAGCAGCCAAGGTTTTCCGGGACAGGCCTACGAGCAGTACTTC. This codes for CASSQGFPGQAYEQYF.

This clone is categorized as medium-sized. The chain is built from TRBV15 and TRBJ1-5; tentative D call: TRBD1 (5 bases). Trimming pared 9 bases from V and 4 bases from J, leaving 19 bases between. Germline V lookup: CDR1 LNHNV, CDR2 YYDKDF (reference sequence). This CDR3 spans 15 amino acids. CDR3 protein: CATTPIGVGNQPQHF. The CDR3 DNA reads TGTGCCACGACCCCGATAGGGGTTGGAAATCAGCCCCAGCATTTT.

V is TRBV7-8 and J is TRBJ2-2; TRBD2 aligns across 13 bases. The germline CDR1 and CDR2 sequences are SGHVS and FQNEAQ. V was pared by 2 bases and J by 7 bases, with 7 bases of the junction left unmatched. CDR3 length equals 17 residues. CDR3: CASSLPGLAGVGGELFF. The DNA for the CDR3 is TGTGCCAGCAGCTTACCCGGACTAGCGGGAGTGGGCGGGGAGCTGTTTTTT. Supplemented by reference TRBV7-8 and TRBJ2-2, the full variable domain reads GAGVSQSPRYKVAKRGQDVALRCDPISGHVSLFWYQQALGQGPEFLTYFQNEAQLDKSGLPSDRFFAERPEGSVSTLKIQRTQQEDSAVYLCASSLPGLAGVGGELFFGEGSRLTVL.

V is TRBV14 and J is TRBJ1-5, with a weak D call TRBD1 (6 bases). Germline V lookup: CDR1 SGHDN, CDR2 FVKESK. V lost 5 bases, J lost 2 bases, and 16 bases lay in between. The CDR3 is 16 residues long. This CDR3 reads CASSAGAAGGNQPQHF. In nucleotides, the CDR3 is TGTGCCAGCAGCGCAGGGGCGGCCGGGGGCAATCAGCCCCAGCATTTT.